The 10 T cell receptor beta chains given below trace back to one sample, sequenced in a study of cytomegalovirus exposure and HLA in healthy donors listed by TCRdb under 2017. Receptor amplification or capture employed the immunoSEQ multiplex PCR assay. A mixture of 60 forward primers for TCR Vbeta segments and 13 reverse primers for TCR Jbeta segments was used in the multiplex PCR. Here the immuneACCESS table is served through TCRdb, limited to in-frame sequences with V and J called. Missing clones are a known gap in these copies; in checked studies unresolved V genes cover under half, and the rest lacks a known reason. Within this sample are about 140,000 clones, with around 86% of them counted one time only. The ten most abundant clones make up around 7.8% of the sample. Input material: PBMCs. Receptors originate from a woman aged 45-65 years in good health and CMV-seropositive.

This clone occurred once. The V gene is TRBV5-1, the J gene TRBJ2-2; TRBD2 is a possible D gene (6 bases). Between the trimmed V and J ends, which lost 2 bases and 3 bases, there was a span of 14 bases. The V gene's germline CDR1 is SGHRS and CDR2 YFSETQ. The CDR3 spans 16 residues. CDR3 residues: CASSFYPRRDTGELFF. The CDR3 DNA reads TGCGCCAGCAGCTTCTACCCCCGGAGGGACACCGGGGAGCTGTTTTTT.

This rearrangement joins TRBV7-9 to TRBJ2-1; D possibly corresponds to TRBD1 (6 bases). Germline V gene sequence: CDR1 SEHNR, CDR2 FQNEAQ (reference sequence). This CDR3 is 13 amino acids long. The V end was cut by 5 bases, the J end by 12 bases, with 17 bases between. CDR3 sequence: CASSPVSGAMQFF. The CDR3 nucleotides read TGTGCCAGCAGCCCCGTCTCAGGGGCAATGCAGTTCTTC.

The chain combines TRBV2 with TRBJ1-1, with TRBD1 as a possible D gene (6 bases). The ends were cut back, 4 bases at V and 1 base at J, with 7 bases in the middle. This CDR3 spans 13 amino acids. The germline CDR1 and CDR2 sequences are SNHLY and FYNNEI. CDR3 in DNA: TGTGCCAGCAGTGCGGACAGGAACACTGAAGCTTTCTTT. It codes for CASSADRNTEAFF.

This clone was seen only a few times. This chain connects TRBV6-5 to TRBJ2-7; 11 nucleotides align to TRBD1. CDR1 is MNHEY and CDR2 is SVGAGI in the germline V gene. The length of the CDR3 is 13 residues. The trim removed 8 bases at V and 2 bases at J, leaving 2 bases unmatched. CDR3 in amino acids: CASADRGPYEQYF. The DNA for the CDR3 is TGTGCCAGCGCGGACAGGGGGCCCTACGAGCAGTACTTC.

J is TRBJ2-5 and V is TRBV7-2; TRBD2 matches 10 bases. The ends lost 7 bases at V and 5 bases at J; junction bases unmatched: 10. The CDR3 covers 15 residues. Germline CDR1 is SGHTA and CDR2 is FQGNSA. CDR3 in amino acids: CASTNQRGGGETQYF. CDR3 coding DNA: TGTGCCAGCACCAACCAGCGGGGGGGCGGGGAGACCCAGTACTTC.

The chain has TRBV21-1 and TRBJ1-1. TRBV21-1 is given as a pseudogene. There are 15 residues in the CDR3. CDR3 sequence reads: CASLTLAPQNTEAFF. CDR3 bases: TGTGCCAGCCTCACTCTAGCACCACAGAACACTGAAGCTTTCTTT.

In nucleotides, the CDR3 is TGTGCCAGCGGTAGGGGACAGTTTAATGAAAAACTGTTTTTT. This sequence encodes CASGRGQFNEKLFF. The J gene is TRBJ1-4, the V gene TRBV2, with 7 bases matching TRBD1. After removal of 8 bases from V and 4 bases from J, the junction contained 7 bases not matched to a gene. This CDR3 spans 14 amino acids. Looked up from germline, CDR1 is SNHLY and CDR2 is FYNNEI. The full variable domain, completed using reference TRBV2 and TRBJ1-4, is EPEVTQTPSHQVTQMGQEVILRCVPISNHLYFYWYRQILGQKVEFLVSFYNNEISEKSEIFDDQFSVERPDGSNFTLKIRSTKLEDSAMYFCASGRGQFNEKLFFGSGTQLSVL.

The rearrangement joins TRBV2 to TRBJ1-1; maybe TRBD1 (6 bases). V shed 5 bases and J shed 5 bases, with 21 bases lying between them. CDR1 and CDR2 from the germline V gene are SNHLY and FYNNEI. This CDR3 comprises 16 residues. The CDR3 bases are TGTGCCAGCAGTTCCACCAGGGGTCTGGGCCGGACTGAAGCTTTCTTT. Protein sequence: CASSSTRGLGRTEAFF.

The chain combines TRBV9 with TRBJ1-1; D gene ambiguous. The length of the CDR3 is 13 residues. From germline, CDR1 is SGDLS and CDR2 YYNGEE. The germline V and J ends were trimmed by 4 bases and 4 bases, with 11 bases remaining between them. The CDR3 reads CASSLGGRTEAFF. As DNA, the CDR3 is TGTGCCAGCAGCTTAGGAGGGCGCACTGAAGCTTTCTTT. Looking up the rest from reference TRBV9 and TRBJ1-1 gives the full variable domain: DSGVTQTPKHLITATGQRVTLRCSPRSGDLSVYWYQQSLDQGLQFLIQYYNGEERAKGNILERFSAQQFPDLHSELNLSSLELGDSALYFCASSLGGRTEAFFGQGTRLTVV.

CDR3 region: CASSAGIRTDTQYF. The CDR3 DNA is TGTGCCAGCAGTGCAGGGATAAGGACAGATACGCAGTATTTT. The chain employs TRBV6-1 and TRBJ2-3; D possibly corresponds to TRBD1 (5 bases). The germline V gene has CDR1 MNHNS and CDR2 SASEGT. The CDR3 runs 14 residues. Trimming cost V 4 bases and J 3 bases, with 11 bases left between them.